Below are 24 T cell receptor beta chains sequenced from a single sample in a study of T cell clones after liver transplantation. No antigen is known for these receptors. Clones were read by immunoSEQ multiplex PCR, and TCRdb kept only the in-frame ones, dropping some. The sample has about 2,200 clones; approximately 30% are singletons. Alloreactive TCRbeta sequences came from sequencing proliferating CFSE-low cells in the MLR. Sequenced material: CD8+ T cells from cultured PBMCs. The receptors were sampled from a human patient who received a liver transplant. The graft donor may account for some of the T cells.

This clone is termed medium-sized. This sequence joins TRBV18 and TRBJ1-1; a weak D match, TRBD1 (5 bases). CDR3 size: 13 residues. Trimming removed 2 bases from V and 4 bases from J, with 8 bases in between. The germline CDR1 and CDR2 sequences are KGHSH and LQKENI. The CDR3 nucleotides read TGTGCCAGCTCACCATCAGGGCTCACTGAAGCTTTCTTT. Its translation is CASSPSGLTEAFF.

In its sample, this clone ranks as medium-sized (0.01 to 0.1%). CDR3 DNA sequence: TGCAGTTGCAGGGCGGGCTACGAGCAGTACTTC. Its protein product is CSCRAGYEQYF. This sequence joins TRBV29-1 and TRBJ2-7, with D possibly being TRBD1 or TRBD2 (5 bases each). The CDR3 contains 11 residues. CDR1 and CDR2 from the germline V gene are SQVTM and ANQGSEA.

Within the sample, this clone is medium-sized. The gene calls are TRBV28 and TRBJ2-7, with a possible D match to TRBD1 (5 bases). This CDR3 is 11 amino acids long. Trimming shortened V by 9 bases and J by 4 bases, and 10 bases separated the two germline ends. The germline V gene has CDR1 MDHEN and CDR2 SYDVKM. In DNA, the CDR3 is TGTGCCAGTTCAACAGGTTACGAGCAGTACTTC. Protein product: CASSTGYEQYF.

The gene calls are TRBV5-4 and TRBJ2-3; TRBD2 aligns across 7 bases. Germline V CDR1 and CDR2: SGHNT, YYREEE (reference sequence). This CDR3 has 13 residues. Losses at the gene ends were 3 bases for V and 5 bases for J; bases not matched to a gene: 3. CDR3 protein: CASSWGRGDTQYF. The CDR3 coding sequence is TGTGCCAGCAGCTGGGGGAGGGGAGATACGCAGTATTTT. The whole variable domain, remainder taken from reference TRBV5-4 and TRBJ2-3, is ETGVTQSPTHLIKTRGQQVTLRCSSQSGHNTVSWYQQALGQGPQFIFQYYREEENGRGNFPPRFSGLQFPNYSSELNVNALELDDSALYLCASSWGRGDTQYFGPGTRLTVL.

In its sample, this clone is large. The chain is built from TRBV7-3 and TRBJ2-2, with D unresolved. Germline CDR1 reads SGHTA; CDR2 reads FQGTGA. The length of the CDR3 is 13 residues. The V end lost 2 bases, the J end lost 7 bases, and 8 bases lay between the germline ends. CDR3 DNA sequence: TGTGCCAGCAGCTTAGATTTGATCGGGGAGCTGTTTTTT. This translates into CASSLDLIGELFF.

The chain carries TRBV7-2 and TRBJ1-1; D is unclear. The CDR3 contains 13 residues. V lost 5 bases to trimming and J lost 0 bases, with 7 bases between them. Germline V CDR1 and CDR2: SGHTA, FQGNSA. CDR3 region: CASSPFMNTEAFF. DNA for the CDR3: TGTGCCAGCAGCCCCTTTATGAACACTGAAGCTTTCTTT.

In its sample, this clone was seen a few times. This chain joins TRBV21-1 and TRBJ2-1; TRBD2 is the table's D call and was not checked against the DNA. TRBV21-1 constitutes a pseudogene. This CDR3 spans 15 amino acids. The CDR3 bases are TGTGCCAGCTCCGTGGACGGGGGGGAAATCAATGAGCAGTTCTTC. It is translated as CASSVDGGEINEQFF.

The chain joins TRBV4-2 to TRBJ1-5; D might be TRBD1 (5 bases). The CDR3 covers 16 residues. The ends were cut back, 2 bases at V and 4 bases at J, with 15 bases in the middle. Germline CDR1 LGHNA, CDR2 YNFKEQ. DNA for the CDR3: TGTGCCAGCAGCCAAAGTACAGGTCAGCGAAATCAGCCCCAGCATTTT. It translates to CASSQSTGQRNQPQHF.

This chain connects TRBV28 to TRBJ2-1, with 8 bases matching TRBD2. CDR1 and CDR2 (germline): MDHEN, SYDVKM. The CDR3 runs 16 residues. The J segment lost 0 bases and the V segment lost 4 bases, leaving 5 bases of the junction unmatched. CDR3 amino acids: CASSSERETSYNEQFF. CDR3 in DNA: TGTGCCAGCAGTTCCGAGCGGGAGACCTCCTACAATGAGCAGTTCTTC.

In this sample, this clone is large. The V gene is TRBV28, the J gene TRBJ2-7, with 7 nucleotides matching TRBD1. This CDR3 has 12 residues. V was pared by 6 bases and J by 5 bases, with 4 bases of the junction left unmatched. The germline V gene encodes CDR1 MDHEN and CDR2 SYDVKM. The CDR3 protein is CASSQTGNEQYF. DNA for the CDR3: TGTGCCAGCAGCCAGACAGGGAACGAGCAGTACTTC.

The V gene is TRBV7-9, the J gene TRBJ2-1, with 8 bases lining up with TRBD2. V shed 5 bases, J shed 0 bases, and the junction held 3 bases outside the gene matches. The V gene's germline CDR1 is SEHNR and CDR2 FQNEAQ (reference sequence). The CDR3 is 15 amino acids. The CDR3 here is CASSISGTSYNEQFF. The CDR3 DNA sequence: TGTGCCAGCAGCATTAGCGGGACCTCCTACAATGAGCAGTTCTTC.

The V gene is TRBV28, the J gene TRBJ2-3; D ambiguous. This CDR3 comprises 15 residues. Trimming took off 3 bases at V and 3 bases at J, with 13 bases between the two ends. From germline, CDR1 is MDHEN and CDR2 SYDVKM. The CDR3 DNA sequence: TGTGCCAGCAGTTTGGTGGTCCCAACGACAGATACGCAGTATTTT. This translates into CASSLVVPTTDTQYF.

This clone was counted a few times. CDR3 region: CASSPGGGAYEQYF. The DNA of the CDR3 is TGTGCCAGTAGTCCGGGGGGCGGGGCCTACGAGCAGTACTTC. The chain combines TRBV19 with TRBJ2-7, with D tentatively TRBD2 (7 bases). This CDR3 has 14 amino acids. V lost 5 bases, J lost 2 bases, and 13 bases lay in between. Germline values: CDR1 LNHDA, CDR2 SQIVND (reference sequence).

The chain couples TRBV4-1 to TRBJ2-1, with D hard to call. This CDR3 region has 15 residues. Trimming left V 0 bases short and J 2 bases short, with 8 bases between. Germline V gene data show CDR1 as MGHRA and CDR2 as YSYEKL. The CDR3 region has the DNA TGCGCCAGCAGCCAAGATCAAGGGACCTACAATGAGCAGTTCTTC. This codes for CASSQDQGTYNEQFF.

The rearrangement links TRBV28 to TRBJ1-1; tentative D call: TRBD1 (6 bases). V shed 5 bases and J shed 5 bases, with 21 bases lying between them. Germline V gene sequence: CDR1 MDHEN, CDR2 SYDVKM. The CDR3 contains 16 residues. This CDR3 reads CASSPPEGGLGTEAFF. CDR3 DNA sequence: TGTGCCAGCAGTCCCCCCGAGGGGGGGCTGGGGACTGAAGCTTTCTTT. The full variable domain, rest sourced from reference TRBV28 and TRBJ1-1, is DVKVTQSSRYLVKRTGEKVFLECVQDMDHENMFWYRQDPGLGLRLIYFSYDVKMKEKGDIPEGYSVSREKKERFSLILESASTNQTSMYLCASSPPEGGLGTEAFFGQGTRLTVV.

The chain has TRBV7-9 and TRBJ2-5, with a possible D match to TRBD2 (6 bases). The V gene lost 4 bases and the J gene lost 0 bases, with 12 bases spanning the gap. The germline V gene has CDR1 SEHNR and CDR2 FQNEAQ (reference sequence). The CDR3 totals 15 residues. CDR3: CASSSGGADQETQYF. CDR3 sequence (DNA): TGTGCCAGCAGCTCTGGAGGGGCAGACCAAGAGACCCAGTACTTC.

This clone is medium-sized in the sample. CDR3: CASSFGTAAEAFF. The CDR3 DNA is TGTGCCAGCAGCTTCGGGACCGCCGCTGAAGCTTTCTTT. This rearrangement joins TRBV5-4 to TRBJ1-1; weak D call: TRBD1 (5 bases). The germline V gene has CDR1 SGHNT and CDR2 YYREEE (reference sequence). The CDR3 runs 13 residues. With 2 bases removed from V and 6 bases from J, the gap between germline ends came to 11 bases.

By sample fraction, this clone is medium-sized. V is TRBV7-9 and J is TRBJ2-5; D not resolved. Looked up from germline, CDR1 is SEHNR and CDR2 is FQNEAQ (reference sequence). V lost 5 bases to trimming and J lost 4 bases, with 5 bases between them. This CDR3 has 11 amino acids. In nucleotides, the CDR3 is TGTGCCAGCAGCCCGAGAGAGACCCAGTACTTC. Residues: CASSPRETQYF. Full variable domain (outside the CDR3, taken from reference TRBV7-9 and TRBJ2-5): DTGVSQNPRHKITKRGQNVTFRCDPISEHNRLYWYRQTLGQGPEFLTYFQNEAQLEKSRLLSDRFSAERPKGSFSTLEIQRTEQGDSAMYLCASSPRETQYFGPGTRLLVL.

Only a few counts were recorded for this clone. V usage is TRBV27 and J usage is TRBJ2-7; D might be TRBD2 (6 bases). The CDR3 sequence is 14 residues long. Trimming pared 3 bases from V and 5 bases from J, leaving 14 bases between. Germline CDR1 MNHEY, CDR2 SMNVEV (reference sequence). CDR3 residues: CASSFSWGTDEQYF. DNA for the CDR3: TGTGCCAGCAGTTTCTCTTGGGGGACTGACGAGCAGTACTTC.

The genes are TRBV6-1 and TRBJ2-3, with 7 bases fitting TRBD2. V was pared by 1 base and J by 1 base, with 11 bases of the junction left unmatched. Germline values: CDR1 MNHNS, CDR2 SASEGT. The CDR3 spans 18 residues. As DNA, the CDR3 is TGTGCCAGCAGTGAAGTGGAGGTCGGGGGGTTTGGCACAGATACGCAGTATTTT. It yields the protein CASSEVEVGGFGTDTQYF.

This clone is deemed medium-sized. The V gene is TRBV4-1, the J gene TRBJ2-7; D not resolved. The germline V gene encodes CDR1 MGHRA and CDR2 YSYEKL. V was clipped by 3 bases and J by 2 bases, with 8 bases between them. The CDR3 has 13 residues. The CDR3 bases are TGCGCCAGCAGCCATCCGGGCACCTACGAGCAGTACTTC. Residues: CASSHPGTYEQYF.

The chain uses TRBV4-3 and TRBJ1-2; D possibly corresponds to TRBD1 (5 bases). V lost 1 base and J lost 8, with 14 bases in between. The germline V gene has CDR1 LGHNA and CDR2 YSLEER. The CDR3 is 14 residues long. This CDR3 reads CASSQGPREWGYTF. Here the CDR3 DNA reads TGCGCCAGCAGCCAAGGTCCCAGGGAGTGGGGCTACACCTTC.

The V call is TRBV6-6, the J call TRBJ2-1, with TRBD2 matching over 13 bases. Germline CDR1 MNHNY, CDR2 SVGAGI (reference sequence). V lost 5 bases, J lost 7 bases, and 8 bases stayed unmatched. This CDR3 region has 16 residues. CDR3: CASSAGGLAGINEQFF. CDR3 sequence (DNA): TGTGCCAGCAGTGCGGGGGGACTAGCGGGAATAAATGAGCAGTTCTTC.

The genes are TRBV4-1 and TRBJ1-1; the D is unclear. V was trimmed by 0 bases and J by 0 bases, leaving 11 bases between them. CDR1 is MGHRA and CDR2 is YSYEKL in the germline V gene. The CDR3 consists of 16 residues. CDR3 bases: TGCGCCAGCAGCCAAGATCGGGCGGGTTTGAACACTGAAGCTTTCTTT. It codes for CASSQDRAGLNTEAFF.